These T cell receptor beta chains were read from a single sample in a study of PD-L1 blockade in urothelial cancer. Some clones are missing from TCRdb's copy, which holds only in-frame ones; the method was immunoSEQ multiplex PCR. In the table there are over 45,000 clones, about 86% of which are singletons. The source material was PBMCs, sampled around atezolizumab (anti-PD-L1) treatment. Receptors originate from a man between 60 and 70 years old with urothelial cancer. Both conserved end residues are part of each CDR3. D genes are given only for firm matches. Clone sizes are given selectively: once, few, many, or a class where the clone is expanded.

TRBJ2-5 TRBD1 TRBV9 - CASSVGQGVGETQYF TGTGCCAGCAGCGTAGGACAGGGGGTCGGCGAGACCCAGTACTTC
TRBJ2-7 - TRBV5-8 - CASSHSNYEQYF TGTGCCAGCAGCCATTCTAACTACGAGCAGTACTTC
TRBJ2-2 - TRBV7-7 - CASSLGQGSGELFF TGTGCTAGCAGCTTAGGTCAGGGTTCCGGGGAGCTGTTTTTT
TRBJ2-1 - TRBV7-9 - CASSLGPGGKFF TGTGCCAGCAGCTTAGGGCCAGGGGGGAAGTTCTTC
TRBJ2-2 TRBD2 TRBV30 few CAWSSLSGLAGGVGELFF TGTGCCTGGAGTTCTTTATCGGGACTAGCGGGAGGAGTCGGGGAGCTGTTTTTT
TRBJ2-3 TRBD1 TRBV5-4 - CASSLEGATDTQYF TGTGCCAGCAGCTTGGAGGGGGCTACAGATACGCAGTATTTT
TRBJ2-3 TRBD2 TRBV5-1 - CASSLTSGRVADTQYF TGCGCCAGCAGCTTGACTAGCGGGAGAGTCGCAGATACGCAGTATTTT
TRBJ2-7 TRBD2 TRBV10-3 - CAIEDGRAYEQYF TGTGCCATCGAGGACGGGAGGGCCTACGAGCAGTACTTC
TRBJ1-4 TRBD1 TRBV7-8 - CASSPRTGKATNEKLFF TGTGCCAGCAGCCCACGGACAGGAAAAGCAACTAATGAAAAACTGTTTTTT
TRBJ2-5 - TRBV4-1 - CASSQDLGGSGTQYF TGCGCCAGCAGCCAAGATCTCGGTGGTTCGGGGACCCAGTACTTC
TRBJ2-1 - TRBV29-1 - CSVESGEGNEQFF TGCAGCGTTGAATCGGGAGAGGGCAATGAGCAGTTCTTC
TRBJ1-2 TRBD1 TRBV6-5 - CASSYSGQGYLGYTF TGTGCCAGCAGTTACTCAGGACAGGGCTACCTTGGCTACACCTTC
TRBJ1-1 - TRBV7-9 - CASSLAPGTEAFF TGTGCCAGCAGCTTAGCGCCGGGCACTGAAGCTTTCTTT
TRBJ1-2 TRBD1 TRBV6-6 - CASRSGTGEHGYTF TGTGCCAGCAGGAGCGGGACAGGGGAGCATGGCTACACCTTC
TRBJ2-5 TRBD1 TRBV7-9 - CASSGWTGKETQYF TGTGCCAGCAGCGGATGGACAGGGAAAGAGACCCAGTACTTC
TRBJ2-7 - TRBV7-9 few CASSLESGQRPYEQYF TGTGCCAGCAGCTTAGAATCCGGCCAGCGTCCCTACGAGCAGTACTTC
TRBJ2-2 TRBD2 TRBV5-6 - CASSWGGLAGPTGELFF TGTGCCAGCAGCTGGGGCGGACTAGCGGGCCCCACCGGGGAGCTGTTTTTT
TRBJ2-7 TRBD1 TRBV7-2 - CASSRYSGTGSIYEQYF TGTGCCAGCAGCCGATACTCCGGGACAGGGAGTATCTACGAGCAGTACTTC
TRBJ1-2 TRBD1 TRBV7-2 - CASSPGGDRLSGYTF TGTGCCAGCAGCCCCGGCGGGGACAGGCTAAGCGGCTACACCTTC
TRBJ2-5 - TRBV2 - CASSRRLEETQYF TGTGCCAGCAGTCGGCGGCTTGAGGAGACCCAGTACTTC
TRBJ2-4 - TRBV29-1 - CSVEDRQRGKNIQYF TGCAGCGTTGAAGATCGGCAAAGGGGGAAAAACATTCAGTACTTC
TRBJ1-2 - TRBV6-1 - CASSESALPNYGYTF TGTGCCAGCAGTGAAAGCGCTCTACCAAACTATGGCTACACCTTC
TRBJ2-7 - TRBV6-1 - CASSRDTSSYEQYF TGTGCCAGCAGCCGGGACACGAGCTCCTACGAGCAGTACTTC
TRBJ1-5 TRBD1 TRBV7-2 - CASSPYGTGGNQPQHF TGTGCCAGCAGCCCCTATGGGACAGGGGGCAATCAGCCCCAGCATTTT
TRBJ1-4 - TRBV2 - CASSVRVGEKLFF TGTGCCAGCAGTGTGAGGGTTGGTGAAAAACTGTTTTTT
TRBJ2-3 TRBD1 TRBV2 - CASSLWTGGTDTQYF TGTGCCAGCAGCCTTTGGACAGGAGGCACAGATACGCAGTATTTT
TRBJ2-3 - TRBV9 - CASSLLGTSTDTQYF TGTGCCAGCAGTCTTCTCGGGACTAGCACAGATACGCAGTATTTT
TRBJ1-1 - TRBV29-1 - CSVEADSRVAFF TGCAGCGTTGAAGCGGACAGCAGGGTAGCTTTCTTT
TRBJ2-1 TRBD2 TRBV7-9 - CASSLQLAGDNEQFF TGTGCCAGCAGCTTACAACTAGCGGGAGACAATGAGCAGTTCTTC